Following are 25 T cell receptor beta chains from one sample sequenced in a study of blood T cell repertoires in COVID-19. Sequencing used immunoSEQ multiplex PCR; TCRdb keeps in-frame clones, though not all of them. Counted here are 450,000 to 500,000 clones, approximately 85% occurring once; the ten biggest clones make up approximately 3.2%. Sequencing input: peripheral blood. All receptors derive from a human donor in a cohort sampled during active COVID-19.

The DNA of the CDR3 is TGTGCCAGCAGCTTAAGGACAGGGAGAGAGACCCAGTACTTC. This sequence encodes CASSLRTGRETQYF. The chain links TRBV7-2 to TRBJ2-5; TRBD1 agrees at 8 bases. The CDR3 is 14 amino acids. The germline gives CDR1 SGHTA, CDR2 FQGNSA. V lost 2 bases to trimming and J lost 4 bases; unmatched junction nucleotides: 3.

The rearrangement joins TRBV30 to TRBJ1-2; 8 nucleotides align to TRBD1. CDR3 length: 16 amino acids. Germline V CDR1 and CDR2: GTSNPN, SVGIG (reference sequence). With V trimmed by 2 bases and J by 4 bases, 12 bases remained unmatched. For the CDR3, the DNA is TGTGCCTGGAGTACTTCCGGGACAGGAGTTAGCTATGGCTACACCTTC. This gives the protein CAWSTSGTGVSYGYTF.

This clone turned up a few times. This chain uses TRBV3-1 (or the pseudogene TRBV3-2) with TRBJ1-2; D is unresolved. The CDR3 spans 15 residues. The germline V and J ends were trimmed by 3 bases and 4 bases, with 15 bases remaining between them. CDR1 LGHDT and CDR2 YNNKEL come from the germline V gene (reference sequence). The CDR3 DNA reads as TGTGCCAGCAGCCAGGGTGATTCCTCAGGCTATGGCTACACCTTC. Translation gives CASSQGDSSGYGYTF.

The chain carries TRBV7-2 and TRBJ1-5, with D possibly TRBD1 on 5 matching bases. Germline CDR1 and CDR2: SGHTA and FQGNSA. Trimming cost V 5 bases and J 7 bases, with 21 bases left between them. The CDR3 runs 16 residues. CDR3 sequence (DNA): TGTGCCAGCAGCCCAGCGGGGGTAGAAGAGATCCAGCCCCAGCATTTT. Amino acid sequence: CASSPAGVEEIQPQHF.

V and J are TRBV7-2 and TRBJ2-7, with 8 bases that match TRBD2. Germline CDR1 SGHTA, CDR2 FQGNSA. V dropped 3 bases and J dropped 1; count of bases not matched to a gene: 8. The CDR3 contains 16 residues. For the CDR3, the DNA is TGTGCCAGCAGCTTGGTGGGGATAGCGGGGTCCTACGAGCAGTACTTC. Amino acid sequence: CASSLVGIAGSYEQYF. Together with reference TRBV7-2 and TRBJ2-7, the CDR3 gives the full variable domain: GAGVSQSPSNKVTEKGKDVELRCDPISGHTALYWYRQSLGQGLEFLIYFQGNSAPDKSGLPSDRFSAERTGGSVSTLTIQRTQQEDSAVYLCASSLVGIAGSYEQYFGPGTRLTVT.

This clone was seen a few times. The chain joins TRBV2 to TRBJ2-3; no firm D call. Between the trimmed V and J ends, which lost 6 bases and 2 bases, there was a span of 6 bases. The CDR3 covers 12 residues. Per germline, CDR1 SNHLY and CDR2 FYNNEI. As DNA, the CDR3 is TGTGCCAGCAGCTACTTCACAGATACGCAGTATTTT. Translating gives CASSYFTDTQYF.

This chain uses TRBV6-1 with TRBJ1-5; D remains unclear. The CDR3 length is 13 residues. CDR1 and CDR2 (germline): MNHNS, SASEGT. V shed 2 bases and J shed 9 bases, with 11 bases lying between them. The CDR3 loop is CASSEQDVRPQHF. As DNA, the CDR3 is TGTGCCAGCAGTGAACAGGATGTACGGCCCCAGCATTTT.

This chain links TRBV7-2 with TRBJ1-2; D may be TRBD1 (6 bases). Germline CDR1 SGHTA, CDR2 FQGNSA. The CDR3 has 16 amino acids. Trimming left V 2 bases short and J 4 bases short, with 17 bases between. The CDR3 sequence is CASSLMLGQAFYGYTF. The CDR3 DNA follows: TGTGCCAGCAGCTTAATGTTGGGACAAGCTTTCTATGGCTACACCTTC.

The V and J genes are TRBV3-1 (or the pseudogene TRBV3-2) and TRBJ1-6, with TRBD1 identical over 11 bases. J gave up 9 bases and V 0 bases, and 1 base lay outside the gene matches. This CDR3 has 15 residues. Germline-derived CDR1 and CDR2 are LGHDT and YNNKEL (reference sequence). The CDR3 protein is CASSQDGTGGSPLHF. The CDR3 DNA is TGTGCCAGCAGCCAAGATGGGACAGGGGGTTCACCCCTCCACTTT.

This chain links TRBV6-1 with TRBJ2-7, with 11 bases aligning to TRBD2. Germline assignment: CDR1 MNHNS and CDR2 SASEGT. Losses at the gene ends were 2 bases for V and 3 bases for J; bases not matched to a gene: 3. This CDR3 spans 15 amino acids. DNA for the CDR3: TGTGCCAGCAGTGAACAAGGACTAGCGGGCTACGAGCAGTACTTC. This sequence encodes CASSEQGLAGYEQYF.

The chain couples TRBV5-1 to TRBJ2-7; possibly TRBD1 for D (5 bases). V was shortened by 5 bases and J by 6 bases, with 15 bases between the two germline ends. The CDR3 runs to 13 residues. Looked up from germline, CDR1 is SGHRS and CDR2 is YFSETQ. CDR3 sequence: CASSFDSRGEQYF. The DNA of the CDR3 is TGCGCCAGCAGTTTTGACAGTCGTGGCGAGCAGTACTTC. Drawing the rest from reference TRBV5-1 and TRBJ2-7, the complete variable domain is KAGVTQTPRYLIKTRGQQVTLSCSPISGHRSVSWYQQTPGQGLQFLFEYFSETQRNKGNFPGRFSGRQFSNSRSEMNVSTLELGDSALYLCASSFDSRGEQYFGPGTRLTVT.

In this sample, this clone turned up a few times. The gene calls are TRBV4-2 and TRBJ1-2; D possibly corresponds to TRBD1 (5 bases). This CDR3 comprises 16 residues. Germline lookup yields CDR1 LGHNA and CDR2 YNFKEQ. The ends were cut back, 5 bases at V and 1 base at J, with 17 bases in the middle. CDR3 protein: CASSVAQGRDNYGYTF. The CDR3 bases are TGTGCCAGCAGCGTCGCCCAGGGTAGAGATAACTATGGCTACACCTTC.

In nucleotides, the CDR3 is TGTGCCAGCAGCTTGTACCCAGAGAACACTGAAGCTTTCTTT. Its translation is CASSLYPENTEAFF. This chain uses TRBV5-8 with TRBJ1-1; D unresolved. Germline CDR1 SGHTS, CDR2 YDEGEE. V lost 1 base and J lost 1, with 8 bases in between. CDR3 length: 14 amino acids.

V and J are TRBV28 and TRBJ2-7, with 11 bases identical to TRBD1. V dropped 4 bases and J dropped 4; count of bases not matched to a gene: 12. CDR1 and CDR2 from the germline V gene are MDHEN and SYDVKM. The CDR3 consists of 17 residues. This chain's CDR3 is CASSSLSGQGAYYEQYF. CDR3 sequence (DNA): TGTGCCAGCAGTTCTCTATCCGGACAGGGGGCCTATTACGAGCAGTACTTC.

The chain couples TRBV5-8 to TRBJ2-3, with D maybe TRBD1 (6 bases). The CDR3 extends over 14 amino acids. V lost 2 bases and J 2 bases, leaving 9 bases between the germline ends. The germline V gene encodes CDR1 SGHTS and CDR2 YDEGEE. The CDR3 region has the DNA TGTGCCAGCAGCTTCGGACAGTACACAGATACGCAGTATTTT. Residues: CASSFGQYTDTQYF.

This clone was found once. The chain has TRBV5-6 and TRBJ2-2, with D unclear. The V end was cut by 2 bases, the J end by 13 bases, with 12 bases between. There are 12 residues in the CDR3. CDR1 SGHDT and CDR2 YYEEEE come from the germline V gene. The CDR3 DNA reads as TGTGCCAGCAGCTTTAATACCCGGGTGCTGTTTTTT. It translates to CASSFNTRVLFF.

The chain uses TRBV19 and TRBJ2-7; 7 bases are shared with TRBD2. This CDR3 has 14 residues. Per the germline V gene, CDR1 is LNHDA and CDR2 is SQIVND (reference sequence). J gave up 5 bases and V 7 bases, and 11 bases lay outside the gene matches. CDR3 in amino acids: CASKGSAGKHEQYF. The CDR3 region has the DNA TGTGCCAGTAAGGGCTCAGCGGGAAAACACGAGCAGTACTTC.

V usage is TRBV5-1 and J usage is TRBJ2-3; D ambiguous. This CDR3 has 15 residues. Germline V gene data show CDR1 as SGHRS and CDR2 as YFSETQ. V was shortened by 5 bases and J by 1 base, with 14 bases between the two germline ends. The CDR3 region is CASSYLGYGTDTQYF. Written as DNA, the CDR3 is TGCGCCAGCAGTTACCTAGGATATGGCACAGATACGCAGTATTTT.

CDR3 in amino acids: CSASHSLGHSYEQYF. The DNA for the CDR3 is TGCAGTGCTAGTCACAGCCTGGGCCACTCCTACGAGCAGTACTTC. The genes are TRBV20-1 and TRBJ2-7, with unresolved D. CDR1 is DFQATT, CDR2 SNEGSKA, per germline (reference sequence). The V end lost 3 bases, the J end lost 0 bases, and 15 bases lay between the germline ends. This CDR3 has 15 residues.

The chain links TRBV9 to TRBJ1-1; no definite D call. The CDR3 covers 15 residues. V lost 0 bases and J lost 5, with 14 bases in between. Germline V gene data show CDR1 as SGDLS and CDR2 as YYNGEE. The CDR3 DNA reads as TGTGCCAGCAGCGTAGAGGCAGGTGGTAGGACTGAAGCTTTCTTT. As protein: CASSVEAGGRTEAFF. Full variable domain (remainder filled in from reference TRBV9 and TRBJ1-1): DSGVTQTPKHLITATGQRVTLRCSPRSGDLSVYWYQQSLDQGLQFLIQYYNGEERAKGNILERFSAQQFPDLHSELNLSSLELGDSALYFCASSVEAGGRTEAFFGQGTRLTVV.

V gene TRBV6-6 combines with J gene TRBJ1-5, with D tentatively TRBD1 (6 bases). V was cut by 1 base and J by 11 bases, with 15 bases left in between. The germline V gene encodes CDR1 MNHNY and CDR2 SVGAGI (reference sequence). The CDR3 has 14 amino acids. Here the CDR3 reads CASSYYPDSSAQHF. CDR3 coding DNA: TGTGCCAGCAGTTACTATCCGGACAGCTCGGCCCAGCATTTT.

The chain couples TRBV3-1 (or the pseudogene TRBV3-2) to TRBJ1-1; 7 bases match TRBD1. The V gene end was trimmed by 2 bases and the J gene end by 1 base; junction bases not matched to a gene: 13. Germline CDR1 and CDR2: LGHDT and YNNKEL (reference sequence). The length of the CDR3 is 18 residues. Here the CDR3 reads CASSQKKHRGGKNTEAFF. The CDR3 DNA reads as TGTGCCAGCAGCCAAAAGAAACACAGGGGCGGAAAGAACACTGAAGCTTTCTTT.

The gene calls are TRBV6-2 or TRBV6-3 and TRBJ2-1, with TRBD1 as a possible D gene (6 bases). The germline V gene encodes CDR1 MNHEY and CDR2 SVGEGT. Trimming stripped 0 bases from V and 8 bases from J, with 14 bases between. The CDR3 spans 15 residues. The CDR3 bases are TGTGCCAGCAGTTACTCACAGGGAATGTTCTATGAGCAGTTCTTC. Translating gives CASSYSQGMFYEQFF.

V usage is TRBV21-1 and J usage is TRBJ2-5; no DNA check was done on the table's D call, TRBD2. TRBV21-1 is a documented pseudogene. The CDR3 is 15 residues long. The CDR3 sequence is CASIPEGPPQETQYF. CDR3 sequence (DNA): TGTGCCAGCATCCCAGAGGGCCCCCCCCAAGAGACCCAGTACTTC.

V usage is TRBV24-1 and J usage is TRBJ2-7, with D unclear. This CDR3 comprises 17 residues. V was clipped by 1 base and J by 0 bases, with 15 bases between them. Per the germline V gene, CDR1 is KGHDR and CDR2 is SFDVKD. The CDR3 region is CATSDLVSRYSSYEQYF. The CDR3 DNA is TGTGCCACCAGTGATTTAGTCAGCAGGTACAGCTCCTACGAGCAGTACTTC.